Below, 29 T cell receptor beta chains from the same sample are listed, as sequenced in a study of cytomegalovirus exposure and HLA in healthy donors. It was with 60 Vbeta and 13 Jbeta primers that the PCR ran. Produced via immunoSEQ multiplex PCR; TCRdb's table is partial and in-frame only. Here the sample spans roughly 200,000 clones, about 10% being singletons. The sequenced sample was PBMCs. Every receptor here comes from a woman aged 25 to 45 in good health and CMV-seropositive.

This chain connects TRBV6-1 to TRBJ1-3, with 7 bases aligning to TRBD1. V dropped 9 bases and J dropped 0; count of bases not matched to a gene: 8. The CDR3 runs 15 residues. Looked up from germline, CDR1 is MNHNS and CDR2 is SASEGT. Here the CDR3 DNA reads TGTGCCAGTTCCGGACAGGCTTTCTCTGGAAACACCATATATTTT. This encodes CASSGQAFSGNTIYF.

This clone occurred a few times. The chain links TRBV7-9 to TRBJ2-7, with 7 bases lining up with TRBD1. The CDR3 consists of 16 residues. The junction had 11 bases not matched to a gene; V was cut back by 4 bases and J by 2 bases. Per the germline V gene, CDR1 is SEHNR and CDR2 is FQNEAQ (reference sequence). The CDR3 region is CASSSSDRMPAYEQYF. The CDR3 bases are TGTGCCAGCAGCTCCTCGGACAGGATGCCGGCCTACGAGCAGTACTTC.

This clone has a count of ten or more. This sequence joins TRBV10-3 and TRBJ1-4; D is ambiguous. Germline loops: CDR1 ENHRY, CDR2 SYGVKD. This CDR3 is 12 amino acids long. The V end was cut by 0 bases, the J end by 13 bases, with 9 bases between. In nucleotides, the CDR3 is TGTGCCATCAGTGAGTCGAGAATCGGACTGTTTTTT. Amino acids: CAISESRIGLFF.

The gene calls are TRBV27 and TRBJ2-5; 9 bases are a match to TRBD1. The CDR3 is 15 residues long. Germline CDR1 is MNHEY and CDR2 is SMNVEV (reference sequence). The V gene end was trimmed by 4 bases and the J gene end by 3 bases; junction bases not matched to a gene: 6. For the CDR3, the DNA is TGTGCCAGCAGTTCCCGGACAGGGGTGGAAGAGACCCAGTACTTC. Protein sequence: CASSSRTGVEETQYF.

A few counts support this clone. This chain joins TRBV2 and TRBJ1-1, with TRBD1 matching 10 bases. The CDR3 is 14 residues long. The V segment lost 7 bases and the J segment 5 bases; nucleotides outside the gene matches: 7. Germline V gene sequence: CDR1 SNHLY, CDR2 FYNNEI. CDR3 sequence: CASTRQGAYTEAFF. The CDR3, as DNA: TGTGCCAGCACCCGACAGGGGGCATATACTGAAGCTTTCTTT.

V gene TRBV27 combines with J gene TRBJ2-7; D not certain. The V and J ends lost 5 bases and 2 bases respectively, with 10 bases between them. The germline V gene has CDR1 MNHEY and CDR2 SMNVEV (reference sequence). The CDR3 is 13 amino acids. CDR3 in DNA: TGTGCCAGCAGTCGAAGCCTGGCCTACGAGCAGTACTTC. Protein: CASSRSLAYEQYF.

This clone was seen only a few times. The chain's CDR3 is CASRGQAYTEAFF. DNA of the CDR3: TGCGCCAGCAGAGGACAGGCCTACACTGAAGCTTTCTTT. The rearrangement uses TRBV5-1 and TRBJ1-1, with 7 bases fitting TRBD1. The CDR3 is 13 amino acids. The V gene's germline CDR1 is SGHRS and CDR2 YFSETQ. Germline trimming cut 5 bases from V and 3 bases from J; bases unmatched to any gene: 4.

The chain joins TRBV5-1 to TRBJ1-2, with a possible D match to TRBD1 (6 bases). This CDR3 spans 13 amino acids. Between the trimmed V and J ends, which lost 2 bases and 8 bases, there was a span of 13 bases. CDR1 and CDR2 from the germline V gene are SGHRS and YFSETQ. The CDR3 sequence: CASSFAAGEGYTF. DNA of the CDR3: TGCGCCAGCAGCTTTGCGGCAGGGGAAGGCTACACCTTC. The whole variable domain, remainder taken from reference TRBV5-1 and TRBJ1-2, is KAGVTQTPRYLIKTRGQQVTLSCSPISGHRSVSWYQQTPGQGLQFLFEYFSETQRNKGNFPGRFSGRQFSNSRSEMNVSTLELGDSALYLCASSFAAGEGYTFGSGTRLTVV.

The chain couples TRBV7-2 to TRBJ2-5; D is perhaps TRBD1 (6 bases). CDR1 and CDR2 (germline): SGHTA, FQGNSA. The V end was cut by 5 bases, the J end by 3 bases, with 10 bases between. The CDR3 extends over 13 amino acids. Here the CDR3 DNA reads TGTGCCAGCAGCCTCGGGACAAAAGAGACCCAGTACTTC. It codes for CASSLGTKETQYF.

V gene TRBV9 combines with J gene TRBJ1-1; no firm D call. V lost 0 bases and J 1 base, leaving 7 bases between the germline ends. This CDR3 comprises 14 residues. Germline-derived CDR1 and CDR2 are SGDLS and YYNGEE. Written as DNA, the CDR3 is TGTGCCAGCAGCGTAGCTTTCAGGAACACTGAAGCTTTCTTT. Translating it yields CASSVAFRNTEAFF.

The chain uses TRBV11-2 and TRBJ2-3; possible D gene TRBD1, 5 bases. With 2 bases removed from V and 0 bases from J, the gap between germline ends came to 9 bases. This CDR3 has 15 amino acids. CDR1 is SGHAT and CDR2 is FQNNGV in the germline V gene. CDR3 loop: CASSLPWTSTDTQYF. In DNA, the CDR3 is TGTGCCAGCAGCTTACCCTGGACAAGCACAGATACGCAGTATTTT.

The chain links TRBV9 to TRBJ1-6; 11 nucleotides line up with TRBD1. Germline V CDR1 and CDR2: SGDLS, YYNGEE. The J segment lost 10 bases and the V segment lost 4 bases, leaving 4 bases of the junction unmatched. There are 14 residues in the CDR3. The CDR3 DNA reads TGTGCCAGCAGCCCAGGACAGGGGGCCTCACCCCTCCACTTT. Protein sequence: CASSPGQGASPLHF.

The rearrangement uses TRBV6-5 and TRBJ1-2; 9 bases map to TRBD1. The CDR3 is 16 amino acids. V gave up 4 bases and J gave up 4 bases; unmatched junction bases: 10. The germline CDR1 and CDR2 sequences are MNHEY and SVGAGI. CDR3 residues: CASSWTGAGLAYGYTF. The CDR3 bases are TGTGCCAGCAGTTGGACAGGGGCCGGTCTCGCCTATGGCTACACCTTC.

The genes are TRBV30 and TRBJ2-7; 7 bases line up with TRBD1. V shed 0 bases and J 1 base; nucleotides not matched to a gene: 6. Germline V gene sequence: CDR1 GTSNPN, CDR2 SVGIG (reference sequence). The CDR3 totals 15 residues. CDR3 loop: CAWSVRGGLSYEQYF. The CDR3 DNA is TGTGCCTGGAGTGTACGAGGGGGCCTTTCCTACGAGCAGTACTTC.

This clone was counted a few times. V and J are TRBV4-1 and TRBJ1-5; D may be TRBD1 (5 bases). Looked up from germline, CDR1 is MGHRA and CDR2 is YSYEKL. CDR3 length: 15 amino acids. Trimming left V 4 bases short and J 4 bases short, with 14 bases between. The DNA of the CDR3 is TGCGCCAGCAGCCGAGAATGGGGACTTAATCAGCCCCAGCATTTT. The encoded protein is CASSREWGLNQPQHF.

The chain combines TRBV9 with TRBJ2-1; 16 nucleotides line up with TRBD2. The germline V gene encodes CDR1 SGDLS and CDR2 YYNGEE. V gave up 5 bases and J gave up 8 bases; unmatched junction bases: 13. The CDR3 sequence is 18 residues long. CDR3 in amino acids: CASSGPGGLAGGQYEQFF. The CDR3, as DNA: TGTGCCAGCAGTGGCCCTGGGGGACTAGCGGGAGGGCAGTATGAGCAGTTCTTC.

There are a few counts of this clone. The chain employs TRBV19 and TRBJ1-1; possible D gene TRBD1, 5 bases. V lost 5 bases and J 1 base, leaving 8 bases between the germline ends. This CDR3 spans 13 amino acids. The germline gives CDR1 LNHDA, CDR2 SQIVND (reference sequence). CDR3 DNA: TGTGCCAGTAGTGCGGGGGGGAACACTGAAGCTTTCTTT. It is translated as CASSAGGNTEAFF.

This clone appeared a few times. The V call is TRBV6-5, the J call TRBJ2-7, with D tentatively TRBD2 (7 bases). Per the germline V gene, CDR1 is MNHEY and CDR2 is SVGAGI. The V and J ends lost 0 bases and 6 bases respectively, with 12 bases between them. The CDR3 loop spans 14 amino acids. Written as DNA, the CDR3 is TGTGCCAGCAGTTACTCTACGGGGGGCAGCGAGCAGTACTTC. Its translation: CASSYSTGGSEQYF.

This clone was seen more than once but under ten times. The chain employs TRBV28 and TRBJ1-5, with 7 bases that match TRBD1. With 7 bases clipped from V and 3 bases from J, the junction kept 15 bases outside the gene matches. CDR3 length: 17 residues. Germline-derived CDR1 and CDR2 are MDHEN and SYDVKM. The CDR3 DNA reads TGTGCCAGCAAGTCCCCACTCACAGGGGTCCTCAATCAGCCCCAGCATTTT. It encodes CASKSPLTGVLNQPQHF.

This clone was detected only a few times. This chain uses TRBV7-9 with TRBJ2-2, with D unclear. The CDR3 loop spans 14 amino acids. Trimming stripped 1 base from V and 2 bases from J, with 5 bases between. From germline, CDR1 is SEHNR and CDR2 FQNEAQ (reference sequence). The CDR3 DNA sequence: TGTGCCAGCAGCTTAGGAGTAAACACCGGGGAGCTGTTTTTT. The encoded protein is CASSLGVNTGELFF.

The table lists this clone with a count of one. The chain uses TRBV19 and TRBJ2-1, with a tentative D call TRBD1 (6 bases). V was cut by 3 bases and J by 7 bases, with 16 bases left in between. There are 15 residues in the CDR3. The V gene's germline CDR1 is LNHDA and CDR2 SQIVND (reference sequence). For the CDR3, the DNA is TGTGCCAGTAGTATGGGGGCGGGCCCTCTGAATGAGCAGTTCTTC. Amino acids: CASSMGAGPLNEQFF.

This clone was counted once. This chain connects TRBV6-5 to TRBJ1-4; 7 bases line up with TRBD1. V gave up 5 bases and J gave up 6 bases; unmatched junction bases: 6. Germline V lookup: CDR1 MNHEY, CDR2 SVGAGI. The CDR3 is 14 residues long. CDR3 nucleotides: TGTGCCAGCAGTGGGACAGCTCAATATGAAAAACTGTTTTTT. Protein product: CASSGTAQYEKLFF.

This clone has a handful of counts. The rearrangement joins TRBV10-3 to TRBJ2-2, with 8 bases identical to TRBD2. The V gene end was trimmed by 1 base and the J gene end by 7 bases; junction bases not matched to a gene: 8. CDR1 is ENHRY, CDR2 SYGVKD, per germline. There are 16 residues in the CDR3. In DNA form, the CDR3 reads TGTGCCATCAGTGAGTGGCGGGAGGTTTATCGCGGGGAGCTGTTTTTT. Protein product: CAISEWREVYRGELFF.

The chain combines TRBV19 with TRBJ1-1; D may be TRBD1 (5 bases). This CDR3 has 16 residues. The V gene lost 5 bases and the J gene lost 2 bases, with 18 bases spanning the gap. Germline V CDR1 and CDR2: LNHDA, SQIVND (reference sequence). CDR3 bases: TGTGCCAGTAGTCTTACACCCGGTAGGGGTAACACTGAAGCTTTCTTT. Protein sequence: CASSLTPGRGNTEAFF.

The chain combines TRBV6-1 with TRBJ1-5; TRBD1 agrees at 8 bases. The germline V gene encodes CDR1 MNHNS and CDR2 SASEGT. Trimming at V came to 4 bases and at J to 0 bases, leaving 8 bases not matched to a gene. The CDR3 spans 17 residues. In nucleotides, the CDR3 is TGTGCCAGCAGTGCGCATCCAGGGGGCGGTAGCAATCAGCCCCAGCATTTT. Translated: CASSAHPGGGSNQPQHF.

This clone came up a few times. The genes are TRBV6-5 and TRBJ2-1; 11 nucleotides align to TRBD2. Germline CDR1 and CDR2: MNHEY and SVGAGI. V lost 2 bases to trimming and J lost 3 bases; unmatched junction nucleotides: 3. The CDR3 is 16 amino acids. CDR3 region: CASSYPGTSGYNEQFF. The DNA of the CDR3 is TGTGCCAGCAGTTACCCCGGGACTAGCGGCTACAATGAGCAGTTCTTC.

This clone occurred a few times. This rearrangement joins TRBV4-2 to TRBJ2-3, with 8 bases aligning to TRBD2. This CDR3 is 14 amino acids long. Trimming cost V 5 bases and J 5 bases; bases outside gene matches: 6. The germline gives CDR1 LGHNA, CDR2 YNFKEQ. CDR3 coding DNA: TGTGCCAGCAGCTCTAGCGGGCCCTTAGATACGCAGTATTTT. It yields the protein CASSSSGPLDTQYF.

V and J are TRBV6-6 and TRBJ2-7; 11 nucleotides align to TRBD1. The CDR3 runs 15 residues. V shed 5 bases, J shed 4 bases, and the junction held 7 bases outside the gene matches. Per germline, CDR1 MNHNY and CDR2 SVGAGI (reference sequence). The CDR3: CASSTAGQGVYEQYF. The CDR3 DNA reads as TGTGCCAGCAGTACGGCGGGACAGGGGGTTTACGAGCAGTACTTC.

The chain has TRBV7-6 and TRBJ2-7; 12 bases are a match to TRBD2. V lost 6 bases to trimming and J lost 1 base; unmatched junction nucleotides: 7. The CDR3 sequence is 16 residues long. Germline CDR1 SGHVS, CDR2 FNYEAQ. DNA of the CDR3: TGTGCCAGCAGTCCCCGGACTAGCGGGGTATCCTACGAGCAGTACTTC. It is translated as CASSPRTSGVSYEQYF. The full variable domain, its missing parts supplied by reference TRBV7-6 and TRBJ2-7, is GAGVSQSPRYKVTKRGQDVALRCDPISGHVSLYWYRQALGQGPEFLTYFNYEAQQDKSGLPNDRFSAERPEGSISTLTIQRTEQRDSAMYRCASSPRTSGVSYEQYFGPGTRLTVT.